The 18 T cell receptor beta chains below come from one sample, sequenced in a study of blood T cell repertoires in COVID-19. Produced via immunoSEQ multiplex PCR; TCRdb's table is partial and in-frame only. The repertoire holds 140,000 to 150,000 clones, with about four fifths as singletons. Specimen: peripheral blood. These receptors were taken from a man aged 65-85 years who had recovered from COVID-19.

This clone was recorded many times. V gene TRBV4-1 combines with J gene TRBJ2-1; D is unclear. Germline V CDR1 and CDR2: MGHRA, YSYEKL. The CDR3 consists of 15 residues. V lost 0 bases to trimming and J lost 4 bases, with 10 bases between them. In DNA form, the CDR3 reads TGCGCCAGCAGCCAAGAACGGAGCATATACAATGAGCAGTTCTTC. It encodes CASSQERSIYNEQFF.

The chain couples TRBV2 to TRBJ2-3, with D perhaps TRBD2 (6 bases). The CDR3 is 13 amino acids. V was clipped by 10 bases and J by 0 bases, with 11 bases between them. CDR1 and CDR2 from the germline V gene are SNHLY and FYNNEI. The CDR3 reads CATSGTSTDTQYF. DNA for the CDR3: TGTGCCACCTCAGGGACTAGCACAGATACGCAGTATTTT. The full variable domain, with the rest looked up from reference TRBV2 and TRBJ2-3, is EPEVTQTPSHQVTQMGQEVILRCVPISNHLYFYWYRQILGQKVEFLVSFYNNEISEKSEIFDDQFSVERPDGSNFTLKIRSTKLEDSAMYFCATSGTSTDTQYFGPGTRLTVL.

The V call is TRBV30, the J call TRBJ2-7; D is unclear. The V gene's germline CDR1 is GTSNPN and CDR2 SVGIG (reference sequence). CDR3 length: 14 residues. The germline V and J ends were trimmed by 0 bases and 0 bases, with 9 bases remaining between them. This chain's CDR3 is CAWSVSRISYEQYF. In DNA, the CDR3 is TGTGCCTGGAGTGTATCCAGAATCTCCTACGAGCAGTACTTC.

The chain uses TRBV7-9 and TRBJ2-1; the D is unclear. The CDR3 totals 13 residues. V lost 6 bases to trimming and J lost 7 bases, with 13 bases between them. CDR1 is SEHNR and CDR2 is FQNEAQ in the germline V gene (reference sequence). The CDR3 is CASSRGAANEQFF. Here the CDR3 DNA reads TGTGCCAGCAGTCGAGGCGCAGCGAATGAGCAGTTCTTC.

The rearrangement uses TRBV5-6 and TRBJ2-7; 7 bases fit TRBD2. V lost 3 bases and J lost 3; bases outside the gene matches: 12. This CDR3 spans 16 amino acids. Per germline, CDR1 SGHDT and CDR2 YYEEEE. The DNA of the CDR3 is TGTGCCAGCAGCTCCGATACCGGGGGGAAGATCTACGAGCAGTACTTC. It codes for CASSSDTGGKIYEQYF.

V gene TRBV4-3 combines with J gene TRBJ2-2; 8 nucleotides line up with TRBD1. The CDR3 length is 16 residues. CDR1 LGHNA and CDR2 YSLEER come from the germline V gene. With V trimmed by 0 bases and J by 7 bases, 7 bases remained unmatched. The CDR3 DNA is TGCGCCAGCAGCCAAGATACCCAGGGGGCGGGCGGGGAGCTGTTTTTT. It yields the protein CASSQDTQGAGGELFF.

This chain uses TRBV5-1 with TRBJ2-1; TRBD1 agrees at 7 bases. V lost 4 bases to trimming and J lost 8 bases; unmatched junction nucleotides: 15. Germline CDR1 reads SGHRS; CDR2 reads YFSETQ. The CDR3 is 16 amino acids. The CDR3 region has the DNA TGCGCCAGCAGCGCCACTCCGGCACAGGGGTCAGATGAGCAGTTCTTC. This sequence encodes CASSATPAQGSDEQFF.

V is TRBV5-1 and J is TRBJ2-7; TRBD2 matches 14 bases. V lost 4 bases to trimming and J lost 1 base; unmatched junction nucleotides: 10. Germline V gene sequence: CDR1 SGHRS, CDR2 YFSETQ. CDR3 length equals 18 residues. CDR3: CASSLGLAGGRGSYEQYF. CDR3 in DNA: TGCGCCAGCAGCCTCGGACTAGCGGGAGGTAGGGGATCCTACGAGCAGTACTTC.

This chain links TRBV2 with TRBJ2-2; D possibly corresponds to TRBD2 (7 bases). Germline V gene sequence: CDR1 SNHLY, CDR2 FYNNEI. Trimming took 5 bases from V and 6 from J, leaving 16 bases between them. The length of the CDR3 is 15 residues. In DNA, the CDR3 is TGTGCCAGCAGTTACCTGAAGGGGGGGGCCGGGGAGCTGTTTTTT. Its protein product is CASSYLKGGAGELFF.

The J gene is TRBJ2-5, the V gene TRBV5-3, with 8 bases matching TRBD2. TRBV5-3 carries the ORF label, with uncertain function. This CDR3 region has 19 residues. Trimming removed 0 bases from V and 5 bases from J; junction bases left unmatched: 18. The CDR3 spells CARSLEPLLSGSAIETQYF. In DNA, the CDR3 is TGTGCCAGAAGCTTGGAACCCTTGTTGAGCGGGAGTGCCATCGAGACCCAGTACTTC.

The V and J genes are TRBV27 and TRBJ2-2; no reliable D call. Germline V gives CDR1 MNHEY, CDR2 SMNVEV (reference sequence). CDR3 length: 15 amino acids. V shed 3 bases and J shed 1 base, with 9 bases lying between them. The CDR3 sequence: CASSLSFMNTGELFF. Here the CDR3 DNA reads TGTGCCAGCAGTTTGAGCTTCATGAACACCGGGGAGCTGTTTTTT.

The chain employs TRBV7-9 and TRBJ2-1; the D gene is possibly TRBD2 (5 bases). The CDR3 extends over 16 amino acids. With 5 bases removed from V and 3 bases from J, the gap between germline ends came to 17 bases. Germline assignment: CDR1 SEHNR and CDR2 FQNEAQ (reference sequence). The CDR3 nucleotides are TGTGCCAGCAGCCCAGTGAAGGGAGAGGGCTACAATGAGCAGTTCTTC. Translated: CASSPVKGEGYNEQFF.

This clone was observed a few times. The genes are TRBV28 and TRBJ2-2, with TRBD2 identical over 8 bases. This CDR3 contains 15 residues. Trimming cost V 2 bases and J 4 bases; bases outside gene matches: 3. Germline assignment: CDR1 MDHEN and CDR2 SYDVKM. CDR3 DNA sequence: TGTGCCAGCAGTTTAGCGGGAGGTAGCACCGGGGAGCTGTTTTTT. As protein: CASSLAGGSTGELFF.

V gene TRBV5-6 combines with J gene TRBJ1-5, with TRBD1 identical over 9 bases. V trimming: 4 bases; J trimming: 6 bases; junction bases outside the gene matches: 11. Germline assignment: CDR1 SGHDT and CDR2 YYEEEE. The CDR3 runs 16 residues. CDR3 residues: CASSVGRDRVRQPQHF. The CDR3 DNA is TGTGCCAGCAGCGTCGGCCGGGACAGGGTACGTCAGCCCCAGCATTTT.

The genes are TRBV19 and TRBJ2-2, with 7 bases matching TRBD1. Unmatched junction bases numbered 6, after V lost 3 bases and J lost 5 bases. The CDR3 has 15 residues. Germline V CDR1 and CDR2: LNHDA, SQIVND (reference sequence). As DNA, the CDR3 is TGTGCCAGTAGTATCCGGGGACAGAGGACCGGGGAGCTGTTTTTT. As protein: CASSIRGQRTGELFF.

The gene calls are TRBV5-8 and TRBJ1-5; no firm D call. Trimming cost V 2 bases and J 4 bases, with 10 bases left between them. CDR1 and CDR2 (germline): SGHTS, YDEGEE. CDR3 length: 14 amino acids. The CDR3 nucleotides are TGTGCCAGCAGCTTCCCGCAGGCGAATCAGCCCCAGCATTTT. This encodes CASSFPQANQPQHF.

The rearrangement links TRBV2 to TRBJ1-1; TRBD1 is a possible D gene (6 bases). The CDR3 extends over 14 amino acids. Trimming took off 5 bases at V and 5 bases at J, with 15 bases between the two ends. The germline V gene has CDR1 SNHLY and CDR2 FYNNEI. The CDR3 nucleotides are TGTGCCAGCAGTAGACGACAGGCTGGGACTGAAGCTTTCTTT. It specifies CASSRRQAGTEAFF.

This chain connects TRBV18 to TRBJ1-5; D ambiguous. The CDR3 length is 12 residues. Germline-derived CDR1 and CDR2 are KGHSH and LQKENI. Deletions cut 2 bases from V and 4 bases from J, with 3 bases between. The CDR3 sequence: CASSPYNQPQHF. In DNA, the CDR3 is TGTGCCAGCTCACCATATAATCAGCCCCAGCATTTT.